This T cell receptor beta chain emerged from a study of cytomegalovirus exposure and HLA in healthy donors (TCRdb year 2017). Study-wide context: An earlier analysis of 587 of the donors reported about 260 Gb of sequence data and roughly 120 million unique TCR beta sequences obtained from about 170 million T cells. Approximately 310 gigabases of sequencing data and tens of millions of unique TCR sequences were included in an early release covering 550 to 650 HLA-typed donors. Of the 398 genotyped donors, about 80% fell in the genetic ancestry cluster associated with self-reported Caucasian donors. The study aimed to test whether signatures of past pathogen exposure could be identified by cataloging public T cell receptors. The T cell repertoires of some 670 subjects were profiled by immunosequencing and related to cytomegalovirus serostatus. Besides the first cohort of roughly 660 subjects, a separate validation cohort made up of 120 different subjects was used. High-throughput TCR immunosequencing, statistical association of individual TCRs with disease status, and machine learning were combined to predict cytomegalovirus infection status. In a later analysis, previously published TCR beta repertoires from 550 to 700 donors were re-analyzed and high-resolution HLA genotyping was added so that TCR occurrence patterns could be studied. The later analysis used no new phenotypic data to find candidate immune exposures, relying instead on TCR beta sequences and their occurrence across donors. In an earlier analysis of 500 to 650 of the donors, high-throughput TCR beta sequencing was used to judge whether each TCR beta V gene segment behaved as functional or pseudogenic. Alongside the repertoire data, information on donor age, sex, ethnicity and CMV serostatus was compiled. A later genetic analysis used genome-wide SNP genotypes for about three fifths of the 666 donors, treating that subset as a discovery cohort. All discovery cohort repertoires had been generated on a single sequencing platform. HLA typing included class I and class II loci at four-digit resolution. The number of typed donors differed by locus: about 620-630 for A, B, C, DRB1 and DQB1; 500 to 550 for DQA1; 606 for DPA1; and about 450 for DPB1. Five DR-DQ haplotypes were handled as single units for association and clustering because linkage in the cohort was strong. On average, around 240,000 unique TCR beta nucleotide sequences were sequenced per donor among a few hundred genotyped donors of the cohort, with about 17% of those sequences being non-productive.

The cohort consisted of 600 to 750 healthy bone marrow donors. Cohort members were all nominally healthy when sampled, although unrecorded immune exposures were likely present. The donor tested CMV seronegative and was one of the 352 seronegative cohort members. Every donor gave a peripheral blood sample, and the peripheral blood mononuclear cells from that sample were used for TCR beta sequencing. Genomic DNA was extracted from the blood cell samples with the Qiagen DNeasy Blood Extraction Kit. The germline V gene supplies CDR1 SGHAT and CDR2 FQNNGV. The CDR3 goes from the cysteine to the phenylalanine over 15 residues. Kept here is only the CDR3 DNA, which spans 45 bases and is read in frame from base 1. The junction shows trimming of 0 bases on V and 10 bases on J, plus 15 bases between the germline ends. Receptors were amplified or captured by the immunoSEQ multiplex PCR assay. A mixture of 60 forward primers for TCR Vbeta segments and 13 reverse primers for TCR Jbeta segments was used in the multiplex PCR. A multiplex PCR assay on genomic DNA amplified the CDR3 region of rearranged TCR beta genes. Amplified TCR beta libraries were sequenced as 87-base-pair reads on the Illumina HiSeq System. The authors' analysis ran thus. A later analysis counted approximately 84 million unique TCR beta chains across the 670 or so repertoires, and some 11 million of these chains were shared by at least two donors. A nearest-neighbor algorithm error-corrected the raw reads and collapsed the reads into unique sequences, merging closely related sequences to remove PCR and sequencing errors. To assign V, D and J gene segments, CDR3 sequences were aligned to IMGT reference sequences. For a sequence to be retained, a match of at least six nucleotides to both a V gene segment and a J gene segment was required. A rearrangement counted as productive if the CDR3 had no stop codons and remained in frame with V and J, and every other rearrangement counted as non-productive. Following IMGT convention, CDR3 was defined as the stretch from the second conserved V-encoded cysteine up to the conserved J-encoded phenylalanine. The earlier analysis of about 560 of the donors excluded any sequence lacking an unambiguous match to a single V gene segment. An earlier analysis of over 450 of the donors classified V segments as functional when productive rearrangements were above 56.7% and as segregating when the standard deviation between donors was above 5%. A statistical classification framework was built for diagnosing cytomegalovirus status from the catalog of TCR beta chain sequences. In a later analysis, TCR nucleotide sequences were compared against IMGT/GENE-DB human TR gene sequences so that V and J genes could be assigned. Using the TCRdist pipeline, a later analysis assigned CDR3 sequences along with most-parsimonious VDJ recombination scenarios. A later analysis defined each TCR beta chain by its CDR3 amino acid sequence plus V-gene family, and excluded reads lacking a unique V-gene family. As a way to deal with suspected cross-contamination and a sequencing artifact, a later analysis dropped nearly 600 nucleotide sequences that were highly shared and had low generation probability. For each public chain, a later analysis derived a clonal expansion index from normalized ranks of inferred template counts within each repertoire. A later analysis computed generation probabilities with a VDJ recombination model fitted to out-of-frame rearrangements, and checked the results against IGoR. In a later analysis, TCR-TCR, TCR-HLA and TCR-CMV co-occurrence was scored with hypergeometric tests, and a repertoire-size bias correction was applied to TCR pairs. In a later analysis, false discovery rates were estimated by permuting HLA or CMV assignments 20 times. A later analysis grouped co-occurring TCRs with DBSCAN, adding TCRdist sequence similarity when clustering within HLA-allele-positive subsets. Repertoires with fewer than 30,000 or more than 120,000 public chains were left out of co-occurrence clustering, as were five repertoires with anomalous nucleotide sharing. The immuneACCESS repertoire file appears here via TCRdb, limited to in-frame rearrangements. These files lack a portion of the clones; in checked studies, under half of the deficit traces to unresolved V genes, and the cause of the others is not known. The DNA was the basis for D and trimming; V, J and clone size are from that table. The sample records about 180,000 clones, approximately 88% of which are singletons. The top ten constitute 1.2% of the sample.

Concerning this clone itself: The specificity of this receptor is unknown. No quality values exist for individual bases; no much larger clone is one base distant.

General study outcomes and caveats: In vitro tests confirmed that three of the cytomegalovirus-associated TCR beta chains recognize cytomegalovirus antigens. The study listed 164 TCR beta chains as associated with cytomegalovirus. The authors suggested that the approach could potentially be generalized to other disease states and immunological phenotypes. In a later analysis, TCR association rates were found to vary across HLA loci, with the most associated TCRs seen for DRB1 alleles and the fewest for HLA-C alleles. Only TCR beta chains were sequenced in this cohort, and the absence of alpha or paired-chain data limited detectable features. The sequencing pipeline was judged likely to have produced a cluster of highly shared sequence variants as a technical artifact. Broadly in line with IMGT annotations, most TCR beta V segments showed up in productive rearrangements about 87% or about 30% of the time in an earlier analysis of under 700 of the donors. In a later analysis, HLA-associated TCR beta chains were found to be more clonally expanded and to have lower generation probabilities than equally common non-associated chains. The 87-base-pair reads could not distinguish some IMGT-functional V segments, including TRBV6-2 and TRBV6-3, so those segments were excluded. Most TCR sequences were observed very rarely across donors, whereas some public TCRs were present in many individuals. Roughly 15 rarely observed V segments, including chromosome 9 orphons, were excluded from the earlier analysis of several hundred of the donors because counts were too low. In a later analysis, around 15,000 TCR beta sequences were associated with specific HLA alleles at a false discovery rate of 0.05. When HLA alleles, especially DR and DQ, strongly co-occurred, attributing TCR associations to individual alleles was difficult. For the cohort, immune exposure information was limited to CMV serostatus. V-gene and J-gene trimming of TCR beta chains was associated with a missense DCLRE1C variant in a later genetic analysis, and the association was replicated in an independent cohort. A later analysis reported that several top co-occurrence clusters appeared linked to parvovirus B19, influenza, CMV and Epstein-Barr virus. A further reported finding was that TCR beta sequences accurately predicted the HLA-A and HLA-B alleles for most subjects in the first cohort. According to a later analysis, most CMV-associated TCR beta chains appeared to be HLA-restricted, and the HLA associations seemed to be driven largely by CMV exposure. Because HLA typing was missing for some donors at each locus, association tests included only the typed subset. Presence/absence analyses assumed roughly uniform sequencing depth across donors, an assumption that may not hold. In both the original and validation cohorts, the classifier was reported to diagnose cytomegalovirus status with high specificity and sensitivity. In a later genetic analysis, fewer N-insertions in productive TCRs were reported among donors in an Asian-associated ancestry cluster than the approximately 710-donor mean. Linkage disequilibrium might explain the correlated functional status among segregating V segments, but an unknown experimental factor could not be excluded.

Input material: PBMCs. The chain is made from TRBV11-2 and TRBJ1-4, with the D gene too uncertain to name. This clonotype was sampled from a boy between 2 and 10 years old in good health and CMV-seronegative. The sequenced DNA is TGTGCCAGCAGCTTAGATCTCGGACCGGAGGGAAAACTGTTTTTT. This gives the protein CASSLDLGPEGKLFF. The full variable domain, with segments outside the CDR3 supplied by the reference TRBV11-2 and TRBJ1-4 proteins, appears as EAGVAQSPRYKIIEKRQSVAFWCNPISGHATLYWYQQILGQGPKLLIQFQNNGVVDDSQLPKDRFSAERLKGVDSTLKIQPAKLEDSAVYLCASSLDLGPEGKLFFGSGTQLSVL.